The 23 T cell receptor beta chains below all came from one sample that was sequenced in a study of technical replicates of blood from a handful of donors. Assay used: immunoSEQ multiplex PCR; TCRdb lists only in-frame clones, some missing. There are under 75,000 clones in the sample; roughly 94% occur only once, and 0.3% to 0.5% lies in the top ten. Sequenced: T cells isolated from PBMCs. These receptors were obtained from a human donor in good health.

The J gene is TRBJ1-1, the V gene TRBV4-2; D ambiguous. The V end lost 0 bases, the J end lost 4 bases, and 18 bases lay between the germline ends. Germline V gives CDR1 LGHNA, CDR2 YNFKEQ. The CDR3 has 17 residues. The CDR3 DNA sequence: TGTGCCAGCAGCCAAGAATTAGGTCTCGAGGTCCCCACTGAAGCTTTCTTT. As protein: CASSQELGLEVPTEAFF.

The genes are TRBV19 and TRBJ1-1; D remains ambiguous. Germline loops: CDR1 LNHDA, CDR2 SQIVND (reference sequence). Trimming removed 5 bases from V and 2 bases from J, with 6 bases in between. The CDR3 runs 12 residues. CDR3 in DNA: TGTGCCAGTAGTGTTCTTAACACTGAAGCTTTCTTT. Encoded protein: CASSVLNTEAFF.

J is TRBJ2-3 and V is TRBV11-2; weak D call: TRBD1 (5 bases). The CDR3 consists of 12 residues. V was shortened by 5 bases and J by 14 bases, with 17 bases between the two germline ends. CDR1 SGHAT and CDR2 FQNNGV come from the germline V gene. CDR3 in DNA: TGTGCCAGCAGCAAGGGCCAGGGTAAATGGTATTTT. This codes for CASSKGQGKWYF.

This chain links TRBV5-1 with TRBJ2-7; tentatively, D is TRBD2 (6 bases). The V and J ends lost 4 bases and 3 bases respectively, with 17 bases between them. Per germline, CDR1 SGHRS and CDR2 YFSETQ. The CDR3 runs 15 residues. The CDR3 DNA is TGCGCCAGCAGCGAAGACATGGAGGGTGGCTACGAGCAGTACTTC. It specifies CASSEDMEGGYEQYF.

On this clone: Other DNA sequences in this sample translate to the same CDR3. The chain employs TRBV19 and TRBJ2-7; D is possibly TRBD1 (6 bases). The ends were cut back, 5 bases at V and 2 bases at J, with 13 bases in the middle. CDR1 and CDR2 from the germline V gene are LNHDA and SQIVND (reference sequence). The CDR3 is 14 amino acids. The CDR3 is CASSAGTTAYEQYF. As DNA, the CDR3 is TGTGCCAGTAGTGCAGGGACAACAGCCTACGAGCAGTACTTC.

V usage is TRBV6-1 and J usage is TRBJ1-5, with a tentative D call TRBD1 (5 bases). Germline V lookup: CDR1 MNHNS, CDR2 SASEGT. The V end lost 7 bases, the J end lost 1 base, and 14 bases lay between the germline ends. CDR3 size: 15 residues. DNA of the CDR3: TGTGCCAGCATTAGGGGCTTTGACAGCAATCAGCCCCAGCATTTT. It specifies CASIRGFDSNQPQHF.

The chain uses TRBV7-2 and TRBJ1-1; maybe TRBD1 (5 bases). The CDR3 contains 13 residues. The ends were cut back, 5 bases at V and 1 base at J, with 8 bases in the middle. The germline gives CDR1 SGHTA, CDR2 FQGNSA. Here the CDR3 DNA reads TGTGCCAGCAGCCGGGACTGGAACACTGAAGCTTTCTTT. As protein: CASSRDWNTEAFF.

The chain carries TRBV30 and TRBJ1-5, with a weak D call TRBD1 (5 bases). Germline values: CDR1 GTSNPN, CDR2 SVGIG (reference sequence). Trimming removed 0 bases from V and 1 base from J, with 10 bases in between. The length of the CDR3 is 15 residues. This chain's CDR3 is CAWSVGQGSNQPQHF. The CDR3 coding sequence is TGTGCCTGGAGTGTCGGGCAGGGAAGCAATCAGCCCCAGCATTTT.

The chain joins TRBV6-5 to TRBJ2-7; D is undetermined. V gave up 0 bases and J gave up 3 bases, with 9 bases separating them. Looked up from germline, CDR1 is MNHEY and CDR2 is SVGAGI. The CDR3 consists of 14 residues. The CDR3 bases are TGTGCCAGCAGTTACTCCAGTTCCGTCTACGAGCAGTACTTC. This translates into CASSYSSSVYEQYF.

The chain links TRBV30 to TRBJ1-4, with 12 positions matching TRBD1. Germline V CDR1 and CDR2: GTSNPN, SVGIG (reference sequence). The CDR3 has 15 residues. The V and J ends lost 2 bases and 7 bases, in that order; junction bases with no gene match: 5. The DNA of the CDR3 is TGTGCCTGGAGTCCGGGACAGGGGGCGGCTGAAAAACTGTTTTTT. Residues: CAWSPGQGAAEKLFF.

This chain connects TRBV7-8 to TRBJ1-1, with a weak D call TRBD1 (5 bases). The V gene's germline CDR1 is SGHVS and CDR2 FQNEAQ. The germline V and J ends were trimmed by 5 bases and 1 base, with 8 bases remaining between them. CDR3 length equals 13 residues. CDR3 residues: CASSPQGNTEAFF. The CDR3 DNA is TGTGCCAGCAGCCCTCAGGGGAACACTGAAGCTTTCTTT.

In this sample, this clone turned up once. The V call is TRBV18, the J call TRBJ1-3; TRBD1 aligns across 7 bases. The CDR3 has 15 amino acids. Germline V gene lookup returns CDR1 KGHSH and CDR2 LQKENI. The V gene end was trimmed by 9 bases and the J gene end by 0 bases; junction bases not matched to a gene: 8. In DNA form, the CDR3 reads TGTGCCAGTAAGGACAGGATGGGCTCTGGAAACACCATATATTTT. Its protein is CASKDRMGSGNTIYF. The variable domain in full, with the rest retrieved from reference TRBV18 and TRBJ1-3, is NAGVMQNPRHLVRRRGQEARLRCSPMKGHSHVYWYRQLPEEGLKFMVYLQKENIIDESGMPKERFSAEFPKEGPSILRIQQVVRGDSAAYFCASKDRMGSGNTIYFGEGSWLTVV.

The genes are TRBV29-1 and TRBJ1-2, with D perhaps TRBD1 (6 bases). CDR1 SQVTM and CDR2 ANQGSEA come from the germline V gene. V lost 4 bases to trimming and J lost 4 bases, with 10 bases between them. This CDR3 comprises 12 residues. This chain's CDR3 is CSVVGAIYGYTF. DNA of the CDR3: TGCAGCGTTGTGGGGGCCATCTATGGCTACACCTTC.

The chain carries TRBV5-8 and TRBJ2-2; TRBD2 might be the D (5 bases). Trimming removed 4 bases from V and 4 bases from J, with 11 bases in between. CDR3 size: 14 residues. Germline CDR1 is SGHTS and CDR2 is YDEGEE. CDR3 sequence (DNA): TGTGCCAGCAGCCCGGACTTCGCCACCGGGGAGCTGTTTTTT. Protein: CASSPDFATGELFF.

The chain uses TRBV7-3 and TRBJ2-1, with 8 bases that match TRBD1. Trimming removed 3 bases from V and 7 bases from J; junction bases left unmatched: 2. The CDR3 extends over 13 amino acids. CDR1 and CDR2 from the germline V gene are SGHTA and FQGTGA. This CDR3 is CASSFNRGNEQFF. The CDR3 DNA is TGTGCCAGCAGCTTCAACAGGGGGAATGAGCAGTTCTTC.

This clone was observed a single time. The chain employs TRBV27 and TRBJ1-1, with D perhaps matching TRBD1 (5 bases). Trimming pared 6 bases from V and 4 bases from J, leaving 18 bases between. Germline CDR1 and CDR2: MNHEY and SMNVEV (reference sequence). The length of the CDR3 is 15 residues. The CDR3, as DNA: TGTGCCAGCAGACGGACACCGGGGGACGGCACTGAAGCTTTCTTT. Its translation is CASRRTPGDGTEAFF.

The chain has TRBV19 and TRBJ1-5, with TRBD1 matching 9 bases. This CDR3 comprises 17 residues. Germline-derived CDR1 and CDR2 are LNHDA and SQIVND (reference sequence). V gave up 6 bases and J gave up 0 bases; unmatched junction bases: 9. The CDR3 spells CASSKDRGPYSNQPQHF. The CDR3 DNA sequence: TGTGCCAGTAGCAAGGACAGGGGACCCTATAGCAATCAGCCCCAGCATTTT.

CDR3 region: CASSLLSQGGTF. In DNA, the CDR3 is TGTGCCAGCAGCTTACTATCACAGGGTGGTACCTTC. The V call is TRBV5-4, the J call TRBJ1-2, with D perhaps TRBD1 (6 bases). Germline V gene sequence: CDR1 SGHNT, CDR2 YYREEE (reference sequence). With 2 bases removed from V and 14 bases from J, the gap between germline ends came to 16 bases. The CDR3 sequence is 12 residues long.

The gene calls are TRBV4-1 and TRBJ2-1, with TRBD2 matching 15 bases. V lost 3 bases, J lost 8 bases, and 20 bases stayed unmatched. Looked up from germline, CDR1 is MGHRA and CDR2 is YSYEKL. This CDR3 spans 21 amino acids. The DNA for the CDR3 is TGCGCCAGCAGCCACAACAGGGGAACCGGGACTAGCGGGAGGTCATCCGATGAGCAGTTCTTC. As protein: CASSHNRGTGTSGRSSDEQFF.

The chain carries TRBV9 and TRBJ1-1, with 7 bases fitting TRBD1. The CDR3 consists of 14 residues. Germline CDR1 is SGDLS and CDR2 is YYNGEE. V shed 4 bases and J 3 bases; nucleotides not matched to a gene: 6. CDR3 sequence reads: CASSNGRGYTEAFF. Written as DNA, the CDR3 is TGTGCCAGCAGCAACGGCAGGGGGTACACTGAAGCTTTCTTT. Together with reference TRBV9 and TRBJ1-1, the CDR3 gives the full variable domain: DSGVTQTPKHLITATGQRVTLRCSPRSGDLSVYWYQQSLDQGLQFLIQYYNGEERAKGNILERFSAQQFPDLHSELNLSSLELGDSALYFCASSNGRGYTEAFFGQGTRLTVV.

V gene TRBV7-3 combines with J gene TRBJ2-1; 7 bases align to TRBD2. V shed 5 bases and J 11 bases; nucleotides not matched to a gene: 9. This CDR3 is 13 amino acids long. Germline V lookup: CDR1 SGHTA, CDR2 FQGTGA. In nucleotides, the CDR3 is TGTGCCAGCAGCCCCCTACTAGCGACCCAGCAGTTCTTC. As protein: CASSPLLATQQFF.

The chain carries TRBV28 and TRBJ1-3; 9 bases fit TRBD1. Germline CDR1 MDHEN, CDR2 SYDVKM. This CDR3 is 17 amino acids long. Losses at the gene ends were 1 base for V and 1 base for J; bases not matched to a gene: 5. CDR3 region: CASSLSSGTGSGNTIYF. In DNA form, the CDR3 reads TGTGCCAGCAGTTTATCCTCCGGGACAGGGTCTGGAAACACCATATATTTT.

The chain couples TRBV6-5 to TRBJ2-1; TRBD2 matches 11 bases. Trimming removed 0 bases from V and 7 bases from J; junction bases left unmatched: 5. The CDR3 contains 16 residues. Germline CDR1 and CDR2: MNHEY and SVGAGI. CDR3 amino acids: CASSYSLAGERNEQFF. The CDR3 nucleotides read TGTGCCAGCAGTTACTCACTAGCGGGAGAGAGGAATGAGCAGTTCTTC.